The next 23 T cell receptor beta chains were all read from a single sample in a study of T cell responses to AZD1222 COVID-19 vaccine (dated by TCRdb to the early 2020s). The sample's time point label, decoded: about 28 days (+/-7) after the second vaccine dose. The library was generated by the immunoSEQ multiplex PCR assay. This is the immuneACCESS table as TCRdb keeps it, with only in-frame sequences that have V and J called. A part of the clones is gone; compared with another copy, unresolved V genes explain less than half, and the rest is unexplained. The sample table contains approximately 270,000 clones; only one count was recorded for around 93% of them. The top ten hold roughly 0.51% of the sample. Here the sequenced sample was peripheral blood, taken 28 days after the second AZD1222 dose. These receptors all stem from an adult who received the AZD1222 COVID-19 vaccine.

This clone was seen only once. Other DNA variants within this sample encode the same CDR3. In DNA form, the CDR3 reads TGTGCCAGCAGCTTAAATCAGCCGAACACTGAAGCTTTCTTT. Translation: CASSLNQPNTEAFF. The rearrangement uses TRBV7-9 and TRBJ1-1; no reliable D call. The V and J ends lost 2 bases and 1 base respectively, with 8 bases between them. Per the germline V gene, CDR1 is SEHNR and CDR2 is FQNEAQ (reference sequence). The CDR3 extends over 14 amino acids.

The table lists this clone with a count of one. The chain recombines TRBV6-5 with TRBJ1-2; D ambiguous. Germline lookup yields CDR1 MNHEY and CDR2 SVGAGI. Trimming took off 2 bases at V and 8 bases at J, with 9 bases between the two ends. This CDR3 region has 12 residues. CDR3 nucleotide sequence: TGTGCCAGCAGTTACGGAGGGAGAGGCTACACCTTC. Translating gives CASSYGGRGYTF.

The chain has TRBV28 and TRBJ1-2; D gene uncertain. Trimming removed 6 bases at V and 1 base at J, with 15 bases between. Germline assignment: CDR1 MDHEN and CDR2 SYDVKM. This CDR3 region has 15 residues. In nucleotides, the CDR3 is TGTGCCAGCAGACGCATCGGACGGGATAACTATGGCTACACCTTC. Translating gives CASRRIGRDNYGYTF.

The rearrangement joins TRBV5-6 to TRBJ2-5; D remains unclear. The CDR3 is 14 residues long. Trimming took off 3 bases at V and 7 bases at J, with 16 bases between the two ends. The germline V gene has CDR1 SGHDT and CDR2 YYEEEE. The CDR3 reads CASSSLIHSGTQYF. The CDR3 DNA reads TGTGCCAGCAGCTCGCTGATTCATTCCGGGACCCAGTACTTC.

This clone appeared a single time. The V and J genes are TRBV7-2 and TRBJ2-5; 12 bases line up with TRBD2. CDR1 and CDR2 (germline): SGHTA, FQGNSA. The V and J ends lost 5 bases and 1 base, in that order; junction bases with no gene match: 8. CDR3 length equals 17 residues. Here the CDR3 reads CASSPRTSGTFQETQYF. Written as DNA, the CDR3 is TGTGCCAGCAGCCCAAGGACTAGCGGGACCTTCCAAGAGACCCAGTACTTC.

CDR3 in amino acids: CASSFLTSGIRKNEQYF. Here the CDR3 DNA reads TGTGCCAGCAGTTTTCTGACTAGCGGGATAAGGAAAAACGAGCAGTACTTC. This chain joins TRBV6-2 or TRBV6-3 and TRBJ2-7; 11 bases match TRBD2. Trimming cost V 4 bases and J 5 bases; bases outside gene matches: 13. Germline lookup yields CDR1 MNHEY and CDR2 SVGEGT. CDR3 size: 17 residues.

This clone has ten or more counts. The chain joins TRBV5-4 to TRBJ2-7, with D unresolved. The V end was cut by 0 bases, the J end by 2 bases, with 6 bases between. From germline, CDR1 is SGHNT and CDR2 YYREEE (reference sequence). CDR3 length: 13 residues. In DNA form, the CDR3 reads TGTGCCAGCAGCTTGGTCGGAACCTACGAGCAGTACTTC. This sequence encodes CASSLVGTYEQYF.

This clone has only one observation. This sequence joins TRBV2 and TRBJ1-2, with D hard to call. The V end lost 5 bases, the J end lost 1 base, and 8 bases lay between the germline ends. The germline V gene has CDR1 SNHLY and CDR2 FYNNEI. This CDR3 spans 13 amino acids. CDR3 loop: CASSKDNNYGYTF. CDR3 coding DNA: TGTGCCAGCAGTAAAGACAATAACTATGGCTACACCTTC. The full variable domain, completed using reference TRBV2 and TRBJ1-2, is EPEVTQTPSHQVTQMGQEVILRCVPISNHLYFYWYRQILGQKVEFLVSFYNNEISEKSEIFDDQFSVERPDGSNFTLKIRSTKLEDSAMYFCASSKDNNYGYTFGSGTRLTVV.

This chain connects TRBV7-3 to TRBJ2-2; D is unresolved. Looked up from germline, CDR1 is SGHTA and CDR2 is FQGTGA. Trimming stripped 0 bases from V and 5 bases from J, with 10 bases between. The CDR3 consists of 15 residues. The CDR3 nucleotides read TGTGCCAGCAGCTTAACAGGAGCCCGAACCGGGGAGCTGTTTTTT. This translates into CASSLTGARTGELFF. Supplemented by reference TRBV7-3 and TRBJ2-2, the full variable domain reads GAGVSQTPSNKVTEKGKYVELRCDPISGHTALYWYRQSLGQGPEFLIYFQGTGAADDSGLPNDRFFAVRPEGSVSTLKIQRTERGDSAVYLCASSLTGARTGELFFGEGSRLTVL.

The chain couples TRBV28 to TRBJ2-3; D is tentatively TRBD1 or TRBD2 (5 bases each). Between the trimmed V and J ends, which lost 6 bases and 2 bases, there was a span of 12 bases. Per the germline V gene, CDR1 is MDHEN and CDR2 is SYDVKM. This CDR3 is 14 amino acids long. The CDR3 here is CASRSGTYTDTQYF. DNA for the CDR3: TGTGCCAGCAGATCAGGGACGTACACAGATACGCAGTATTTT.

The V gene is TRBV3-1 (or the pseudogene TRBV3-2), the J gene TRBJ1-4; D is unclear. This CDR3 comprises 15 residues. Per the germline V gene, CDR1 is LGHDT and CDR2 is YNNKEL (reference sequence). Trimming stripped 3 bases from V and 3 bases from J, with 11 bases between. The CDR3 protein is CASSQIGSSNEKLFF. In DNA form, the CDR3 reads TGTGCCAGCAGCCAGATTGGAAGTTCTAATGAAAAACTGTTTTTT.

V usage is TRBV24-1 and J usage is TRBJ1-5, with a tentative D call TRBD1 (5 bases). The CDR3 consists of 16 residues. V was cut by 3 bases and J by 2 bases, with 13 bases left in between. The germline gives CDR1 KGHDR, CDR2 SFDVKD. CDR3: CATSDASGTGNQPQHF. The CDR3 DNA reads TGTGCCACCAGTGATGCCTCAGGGACTGGCAATCAGCCCCAGCATTTT.

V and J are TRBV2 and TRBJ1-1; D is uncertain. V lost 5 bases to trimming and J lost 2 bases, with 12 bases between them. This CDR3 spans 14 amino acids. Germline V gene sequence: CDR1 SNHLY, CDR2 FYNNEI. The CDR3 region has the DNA TGTGCCAGCAGTCCCACCTGGGCAAACACTGAAGCTTTCTTT. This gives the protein CASSPTWANTEAFF.

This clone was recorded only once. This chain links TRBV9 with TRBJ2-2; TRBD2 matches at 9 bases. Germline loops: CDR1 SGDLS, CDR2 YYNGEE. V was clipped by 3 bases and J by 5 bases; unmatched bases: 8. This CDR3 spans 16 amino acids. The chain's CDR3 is CASSARGSGSTGELFF. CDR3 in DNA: TGTGCCAGCAGCGCCCGGGGTAGCGGGAGTACCGGGGAGCTGTTTTTT.

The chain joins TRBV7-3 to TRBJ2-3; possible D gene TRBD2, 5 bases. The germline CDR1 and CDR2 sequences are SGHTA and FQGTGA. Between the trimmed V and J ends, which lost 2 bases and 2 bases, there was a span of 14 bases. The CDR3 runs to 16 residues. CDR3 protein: CASSLEGGAITDTQYF. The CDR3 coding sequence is TGTGCCAGCAGCTTAGAGGGCGGAGCGATCACAGATACGCAGTATTTT.

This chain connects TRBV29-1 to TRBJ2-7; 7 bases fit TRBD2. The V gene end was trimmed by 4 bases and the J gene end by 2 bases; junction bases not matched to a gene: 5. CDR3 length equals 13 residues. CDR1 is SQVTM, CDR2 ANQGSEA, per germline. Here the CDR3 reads CSVASGQTYEQYF. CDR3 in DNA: TGCAGCGTTGCTAGCGGACAAACCTACGAGCAGTACTTC.

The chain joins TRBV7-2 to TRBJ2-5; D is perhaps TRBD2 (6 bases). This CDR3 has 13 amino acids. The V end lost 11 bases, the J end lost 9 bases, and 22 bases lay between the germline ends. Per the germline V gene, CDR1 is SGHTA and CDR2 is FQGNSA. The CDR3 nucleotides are TGTGCCTCTTCCCTAGCGACCTTGTCGTCCCAGTACTTC. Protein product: CASSLATLSSQYF.

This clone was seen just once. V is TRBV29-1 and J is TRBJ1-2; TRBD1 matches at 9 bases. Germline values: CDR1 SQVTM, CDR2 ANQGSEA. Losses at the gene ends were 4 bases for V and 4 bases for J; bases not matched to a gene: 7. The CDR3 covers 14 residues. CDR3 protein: CSVVRTGGIYGYTF. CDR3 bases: TGCAGCGTTGTCCGAACAGGGGGCATCTATGGCTACACCTTC.

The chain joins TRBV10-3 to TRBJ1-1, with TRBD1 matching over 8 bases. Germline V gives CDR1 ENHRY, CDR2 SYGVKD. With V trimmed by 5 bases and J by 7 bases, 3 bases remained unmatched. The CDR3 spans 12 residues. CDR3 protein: CAISWDRSEAFF. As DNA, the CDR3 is TGTGCCATCAGTTGGGACAGGAGTGAAGCTTTCTTT.

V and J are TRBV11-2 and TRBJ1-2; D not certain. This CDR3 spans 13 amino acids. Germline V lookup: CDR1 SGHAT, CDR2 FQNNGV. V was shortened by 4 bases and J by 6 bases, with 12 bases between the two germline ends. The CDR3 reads CASSWTFIDGYTF. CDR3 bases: TGTGCCAGCAGCTGGACCTTCATCGATGGCTACACCTTC.

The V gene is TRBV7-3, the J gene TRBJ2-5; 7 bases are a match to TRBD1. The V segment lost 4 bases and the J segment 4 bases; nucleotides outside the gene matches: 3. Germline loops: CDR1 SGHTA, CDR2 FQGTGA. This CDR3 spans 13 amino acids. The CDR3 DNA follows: TGTGCCAGCAGCTCTTACAGGGGAGAGACCCAGTACTTC. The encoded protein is CASSSYRGETQYF.

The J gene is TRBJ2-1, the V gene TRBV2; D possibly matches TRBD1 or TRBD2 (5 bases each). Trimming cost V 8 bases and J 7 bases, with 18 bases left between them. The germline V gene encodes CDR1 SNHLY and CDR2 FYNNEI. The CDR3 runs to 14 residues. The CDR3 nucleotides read TGTGCCAGCGCGGGCCAGGCAGGGCCGAATGAGCAGTTCTTC. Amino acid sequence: CASAGQAGPNEQFF.

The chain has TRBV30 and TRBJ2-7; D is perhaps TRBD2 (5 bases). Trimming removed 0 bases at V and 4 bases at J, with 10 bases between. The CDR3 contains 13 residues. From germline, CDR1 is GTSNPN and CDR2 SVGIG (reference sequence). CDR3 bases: TGTGCCTGGAGTGTACGGCCGGGATACGAGCAGTACTTC. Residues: CAWSVRPGYEQYF.